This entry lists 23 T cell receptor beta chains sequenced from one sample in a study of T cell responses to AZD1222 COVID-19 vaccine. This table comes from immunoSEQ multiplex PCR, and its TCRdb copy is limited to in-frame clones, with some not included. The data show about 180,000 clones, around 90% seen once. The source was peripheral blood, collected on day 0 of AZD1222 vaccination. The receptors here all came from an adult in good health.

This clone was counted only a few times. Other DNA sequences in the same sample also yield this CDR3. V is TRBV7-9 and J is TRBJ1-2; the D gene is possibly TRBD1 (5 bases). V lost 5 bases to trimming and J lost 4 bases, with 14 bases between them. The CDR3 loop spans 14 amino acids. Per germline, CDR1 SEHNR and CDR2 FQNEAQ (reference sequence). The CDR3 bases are TGTGCCAGCAGCCTCGGGGGGGACCTCTATGGCTACACCTTC. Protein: CASSLGGDLYGYTF.

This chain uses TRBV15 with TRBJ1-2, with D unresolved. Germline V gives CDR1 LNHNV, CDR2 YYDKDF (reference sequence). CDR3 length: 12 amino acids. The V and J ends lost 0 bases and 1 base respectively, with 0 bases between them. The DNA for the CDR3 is TGTGCCACCAGCAGAGATAACTATGGCTACACCTTC. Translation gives CATSRDNYGYTF.

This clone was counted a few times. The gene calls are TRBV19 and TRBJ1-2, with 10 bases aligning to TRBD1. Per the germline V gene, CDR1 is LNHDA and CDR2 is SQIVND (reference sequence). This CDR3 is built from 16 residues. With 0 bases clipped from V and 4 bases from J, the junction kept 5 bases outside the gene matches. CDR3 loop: CASSIDRQGASYGYTF. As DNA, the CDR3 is TGTGCCAGTAGTATAGATCGACAGGGGGCCAGCTATGGCTACACCTTC.

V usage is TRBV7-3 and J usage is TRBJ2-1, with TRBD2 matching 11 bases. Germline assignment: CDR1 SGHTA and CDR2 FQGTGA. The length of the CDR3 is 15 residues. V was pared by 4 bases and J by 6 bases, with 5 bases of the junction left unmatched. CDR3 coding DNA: TGTGCCAGCAGCTCACTAGCGGGGGTCGTCAATGAGCAGTTCTTC. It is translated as CASSSLAGVVNEQFF.

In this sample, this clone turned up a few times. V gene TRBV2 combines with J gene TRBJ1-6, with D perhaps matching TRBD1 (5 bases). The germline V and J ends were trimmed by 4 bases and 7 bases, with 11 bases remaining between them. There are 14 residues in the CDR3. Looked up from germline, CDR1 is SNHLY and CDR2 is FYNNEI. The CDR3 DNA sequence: TGTGCCAGCAGTGCCGGGACGGAAAATTCACCCCTCCACTTT. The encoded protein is CASSAGTENSPLHF.

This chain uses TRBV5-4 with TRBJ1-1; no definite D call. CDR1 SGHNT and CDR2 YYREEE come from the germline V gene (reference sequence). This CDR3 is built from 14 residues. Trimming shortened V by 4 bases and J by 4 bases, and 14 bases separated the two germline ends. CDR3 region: CASSPDWGGTEAFF. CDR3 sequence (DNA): TGTGCCAGCAGCCCGGACTGGGGAGGCACTGAAGCTTTCTTT.

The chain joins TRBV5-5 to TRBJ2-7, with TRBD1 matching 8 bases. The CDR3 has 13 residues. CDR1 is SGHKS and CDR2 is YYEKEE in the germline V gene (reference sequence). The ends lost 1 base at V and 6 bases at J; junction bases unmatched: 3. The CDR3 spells CASSLSRGLEQYF. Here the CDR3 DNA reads TGTGCCAGCAGCTTGTCCAGGGGGCTCGAGCAGTACTTC.

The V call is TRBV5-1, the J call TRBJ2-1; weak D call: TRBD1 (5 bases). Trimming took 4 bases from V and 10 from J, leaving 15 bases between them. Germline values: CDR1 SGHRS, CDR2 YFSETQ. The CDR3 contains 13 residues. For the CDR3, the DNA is TGCGCCAGCAGCCCCCCCGCAGGGAACGAGCAGTTCTTC. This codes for CASSPPAGNEQFF.

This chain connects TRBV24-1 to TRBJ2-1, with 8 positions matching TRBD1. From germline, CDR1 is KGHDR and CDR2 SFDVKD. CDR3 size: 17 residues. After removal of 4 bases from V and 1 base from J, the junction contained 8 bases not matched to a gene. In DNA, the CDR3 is TGTGCCACCAGTGACCCCAGGGGGCGCAGATCCTACAATGAGCAGTTCTTC. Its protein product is CATSDPRGRRSYNEQFF.

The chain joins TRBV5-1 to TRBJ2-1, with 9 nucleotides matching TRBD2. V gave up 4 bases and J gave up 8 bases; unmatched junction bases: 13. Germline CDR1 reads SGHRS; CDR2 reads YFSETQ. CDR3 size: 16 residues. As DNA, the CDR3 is TGCGCCAGCAGCCCCTTAGCGGGAGATTATCCCGATGAGCAGTTCTTC. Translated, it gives CASSPLAGDYPDEQFF.

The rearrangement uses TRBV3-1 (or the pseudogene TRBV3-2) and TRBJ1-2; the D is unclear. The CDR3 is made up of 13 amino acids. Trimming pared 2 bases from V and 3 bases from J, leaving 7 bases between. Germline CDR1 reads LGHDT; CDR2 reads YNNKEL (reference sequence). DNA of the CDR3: TGTGCCAGCAGCCAATTGTCGGACTATGGCTACACCTTC. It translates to CASSQLSDYGYTF.

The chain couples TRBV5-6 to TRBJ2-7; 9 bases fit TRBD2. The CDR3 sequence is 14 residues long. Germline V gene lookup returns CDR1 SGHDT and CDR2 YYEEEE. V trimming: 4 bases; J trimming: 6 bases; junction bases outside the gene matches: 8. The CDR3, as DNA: TGTGCCAGCAGCGGTGCGGGAGGGCCGAGCGAGCAGTACTTC. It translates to CASSGAGGPSEQYF.

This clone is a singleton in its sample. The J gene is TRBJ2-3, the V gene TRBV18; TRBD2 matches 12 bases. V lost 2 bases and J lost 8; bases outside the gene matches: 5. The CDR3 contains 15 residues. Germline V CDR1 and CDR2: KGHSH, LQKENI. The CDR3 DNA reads TGTGCCAGCTCACCAGCTGGGACTAGCGGGCCTACGCAGTATTTT. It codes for CASSPAGTSGPTQYF.

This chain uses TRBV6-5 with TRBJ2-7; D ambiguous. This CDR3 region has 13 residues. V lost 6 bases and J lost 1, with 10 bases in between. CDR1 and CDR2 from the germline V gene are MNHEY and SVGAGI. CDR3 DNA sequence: TGTGCCAGCAGGTTGGGCAATTCCTACGAGCAGTACTTC. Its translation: CASRLGNSYEQYF.

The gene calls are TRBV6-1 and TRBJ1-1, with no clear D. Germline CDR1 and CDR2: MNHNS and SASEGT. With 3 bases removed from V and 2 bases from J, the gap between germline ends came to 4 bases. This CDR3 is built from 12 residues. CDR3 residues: CASSDINTEAFF. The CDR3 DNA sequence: TGTGCCAGCAGTGATATCAACACTGAAGCTTTCTTT.

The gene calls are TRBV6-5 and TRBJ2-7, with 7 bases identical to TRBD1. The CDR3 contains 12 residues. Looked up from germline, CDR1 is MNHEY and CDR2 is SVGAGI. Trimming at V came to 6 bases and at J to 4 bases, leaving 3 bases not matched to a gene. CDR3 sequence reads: CASRTGEYEQYF. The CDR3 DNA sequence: TGTGCCAGCAGAACAGGGGAATACGAGCAGTACTTC.

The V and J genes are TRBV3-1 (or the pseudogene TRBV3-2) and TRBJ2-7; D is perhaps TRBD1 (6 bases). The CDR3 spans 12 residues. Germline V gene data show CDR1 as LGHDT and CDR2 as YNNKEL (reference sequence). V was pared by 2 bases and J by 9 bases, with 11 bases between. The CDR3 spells CASSQPETGQYF. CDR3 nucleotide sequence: TGTGCCAGCAGCCAACCTGAGACAGGGCAGTACTTC.

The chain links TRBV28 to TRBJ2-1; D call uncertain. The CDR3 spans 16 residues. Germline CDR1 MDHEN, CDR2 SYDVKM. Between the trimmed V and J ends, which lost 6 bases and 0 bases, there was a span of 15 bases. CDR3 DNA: TGTGCCAGCAGGACCTCACAGCACAGCTCCTACAATGAGCAGTTCTTC. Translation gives CASRTSQHSSYNEQFF.

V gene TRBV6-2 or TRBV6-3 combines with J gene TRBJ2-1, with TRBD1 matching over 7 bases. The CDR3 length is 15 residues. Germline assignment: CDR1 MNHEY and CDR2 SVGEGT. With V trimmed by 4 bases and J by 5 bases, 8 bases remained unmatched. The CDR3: CASSLYRGPHNEQFF. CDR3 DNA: TGTGCCAGCAGTTTATACAGGGGTCCCCACAATGAGCAGTTCTTC.

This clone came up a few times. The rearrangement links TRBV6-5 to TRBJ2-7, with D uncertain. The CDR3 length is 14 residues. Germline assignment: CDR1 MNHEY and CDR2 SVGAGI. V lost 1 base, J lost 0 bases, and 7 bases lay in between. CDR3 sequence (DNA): TGTGCCAGCAGTTACTACGGCAGCTCCTACGAGCAGTACTTC. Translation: CASSYYGSSYEQYF.

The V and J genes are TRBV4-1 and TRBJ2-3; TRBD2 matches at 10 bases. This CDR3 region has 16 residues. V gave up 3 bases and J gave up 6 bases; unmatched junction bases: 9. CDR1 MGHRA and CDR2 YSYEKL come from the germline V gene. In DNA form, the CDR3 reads TGCGCCAGCAGCCAGAGAGCGGGAGGGCCGAAGGATACGCAGTATTTT. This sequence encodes CASSQRAGGPKDTQYF.

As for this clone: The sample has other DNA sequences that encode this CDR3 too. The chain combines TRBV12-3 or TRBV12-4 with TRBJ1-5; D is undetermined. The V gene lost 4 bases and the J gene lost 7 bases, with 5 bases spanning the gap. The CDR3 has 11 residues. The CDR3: CASSSGQPQHF. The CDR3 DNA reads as TGTGCCAGCAGTTCAGGACAGCCCCAGCATTTT.

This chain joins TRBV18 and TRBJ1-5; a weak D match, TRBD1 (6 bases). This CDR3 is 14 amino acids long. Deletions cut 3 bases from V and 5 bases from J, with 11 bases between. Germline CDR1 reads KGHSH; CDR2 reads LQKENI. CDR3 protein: CASSPVAGDQPQHF. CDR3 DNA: TGTGCCAGCTCACCCGTGGCAGGGGATCAGCCCCAGCATTTT.